This TCR beta chain was recovered during a study of shared clonotypes between healthy human individuals. Data came from immunoSEQ multiplex PCR; TCRdb stores just in-frame clones and leaves some out. The sample has under 1,100,000 clones, about 74% seen once. About this clone itself: Its antigen is currently unknown.

General study findings and limits: Relative to clonotypes present in all four donors, those not shared had lower generation probabilities. Collection of samples was limited to blood; tissue repertoires likely differ.

Sequencing used memory CD4+ T cells sorted from blood. The subset: CD45RA-negative fraction. The clonotype comes from a man younger than 35 in good health.

The CDR3 loop reads CASSSPPGREFF. CDR3 DNA sequence: TGTGCCAGCAGCTCACCTCCCGGGAGGGAGTTCTTC. The rearrangement links TRBV7-2 to TRBJ2-1; 8 bases match TRBD2. This CDR3 region has 12 residues. Losses at the gene ends were 4 bases for V and 14 bases for J; bases not matched to a gene: 7. Germline V CDR1 and CDR2: SGHTA, FQGNSA.